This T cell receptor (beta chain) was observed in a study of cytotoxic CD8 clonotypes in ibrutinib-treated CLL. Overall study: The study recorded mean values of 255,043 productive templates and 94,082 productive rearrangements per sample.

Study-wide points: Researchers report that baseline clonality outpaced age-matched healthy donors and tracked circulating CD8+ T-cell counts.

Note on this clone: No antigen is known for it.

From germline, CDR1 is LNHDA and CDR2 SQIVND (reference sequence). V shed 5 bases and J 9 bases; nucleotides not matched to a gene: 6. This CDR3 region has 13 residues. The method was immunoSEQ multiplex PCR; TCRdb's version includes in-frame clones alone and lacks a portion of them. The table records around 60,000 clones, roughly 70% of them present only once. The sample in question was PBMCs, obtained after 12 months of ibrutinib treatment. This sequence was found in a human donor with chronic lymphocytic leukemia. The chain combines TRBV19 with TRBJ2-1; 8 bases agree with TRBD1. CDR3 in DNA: TGTGCCAGTAGTCCGACCGGGACAGGTGAGCAGTTCTTC. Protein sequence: CASSPTGTGEQFF.